The following is a T cell receptor (beta chain) sequence with its context. Germline V gene data show CDR1 as MGHDK and CDR2 as SYGVNS. After removal of 2 bases from V and 2 bases from J, the junction contained 2 bases not matched to a gene. The CDR3 loop spans 16 amino acids. This sample is drawn from a study of blood T cell repertoires in COVID-19. The overall study: Sites in the United States, Italy and Spain provided acute and convalescent COVID-19 samples.

Sequencing used immunoSEQ multiplex PCR; TCRdb keeps in-frame clones, though not all of them. The repertoire holds about 160,000 clones, approximately 90% seen once, with 6% to 8.5% in the top ten. The material sequenced was PBMCs or T cells enriched from blood (not recorded which). The clonotype comes from a woman aged 45 to 65 who had recovered from COVID-19. V and J are TRBV25-1 and TRBJ2-6; TRBD2 aligns across 8 bases. The CDR3 reads CASSERGGAGANVLTF. In DNA, the CDR3 is TGTGCCAGCAGTGAACGGGGGGGGGCTGGGGCCAACGTCCTGACTTTC.